The 3 T cell receptor beta chains reported below all come from one sample, sequenced in a study of T-cell reconstitution after alpha-beta-depleted transplantation in children. The TCRbeta library incorporated unique molecular identifiers. MiXCR, applied by TCRdb to the PCR reads, yields one record per CDR3 protein. Among around 380,000 distinct CDR3 sequences listed, roughly 11% were seen once. This specimen consisted of PBMCs from the stem cell graft donor, obtained from the stem cell graft. These TCRs come from a human donor who donated a stem cell graft to a child with acute myeloid leukemia.

In this sample, this clonotype turned up a few times. The chain carries TRBV18 and TRBJ1-4; D unresolved. Trimming cost V 4 bases and J 4 bases, with 7 bases left between them. The CDR3 has 13 amino acids. Germline V lookup: CDR1 KGHSH, CDR2 LQKENI. CDR3 region: CASSLGFNEKLFF. Here the CDR3 DNA reads TGTGCCAGCTCACTCGGCTTTAATGAAAAACTGTTTTTT.

This clonotype came up many times. The rearrangement joins TRBV11-2 to TRBJ2-1; tentatively, D is TRBD1 (7 bases). Germline CDR1 SGHAT, CDR2 FQNNGV. V gave up 5 bases and J gave up 1 base, with 18 bases separating them. CDR3 length equals 17 residues. For the CDR3, the DNA is TGTGCCAGCAGCCTTCTCAGGGGGGCGGGATCCTACAATGAGCAGTTCTTC. It specifies CASSLLRGAGSYNEQFF.

This clonotype came up many times. This chain connects TRBV20-1 to TRBJ2-2; 7 bases fit TRBD1. CDR1 is DFQATT and CDR2 is SNEGSKA in the germline V gene (reference sequence). Trimming cost V 3 bases and J 3 bases; bases outside gene matches: 10. The CDR3 totals 16 residues. CDR3 in amino acids: CSASREGARHTGELFF. Written as DNA, the CDR3 is TGCAGTGCTAGTAGAGAGGGGGCGCGTCACACCGGGGAGCTGTTTTTT.